What follows is one TCR beta chain and its context. This sample was included in a study of blood T cell repertoires in COVID-19. Overall study context: Acute-phase and convalescent COVID-19 samples originated in the United States, Italy and Spain.

The CDR3 contains 14 residues. Germline assignment: CDR1 LNHDA and CDR2 SQIVND (reference sequence). Trimming removed 7 bases from V and 5 bases from J, with 14 bases in between. Enrollees, roughly 18 to 89 years old, lived in 24 US areas. Participants' reported clinical history set cohort assignment. In the study's own analysis: By means of reference gene primer amplification, nucleated cell counts were estimated. The data were produced by immunoSEQ multiplex PCR, yet TCRdb's version contains in-frame clones alone and is incomplete. The DNA was the basis for D and trimming; V, J and clone size are from that table. The sample consists of roughly 300,000 clones, 80% to 90% of them appearing once.

The sequence was obtained from a woman aged 18-29 years who had recovered from COVID-19. J is TRBJ2-2 and V is TRBV19; perhaps TRBD2 as D (6 bases). Sequencing was carried out using PBMCs or T cells enriched from blood (not recorded which). The DNA of the CDR3 is TGTGCCAGTAACACCCCGGGAGAGACCGGGGAGCTGTTTTTT. Its translation: CASNTPGETGELFF.